This passage covers 10 T cell receptor beta chains from one sample sequenced in a study of T cell changes during pregnancy in multiple sclerosis. Clones were read by immunoSEQ multiplex PCR, and TCRdb kept only the in-frame ones, dropping some. The top ten hold 15% to 20% of the sample, which has roughly 15,000 clones, roughly 84% seen once. The sequences come from CD8+ T cells from peripheral blood mononuclear cells, collected in the third trimester of pregnancy. The receptors originated from a female donor in good health, enrolled as a control in a pregnancy study.

V usage is TRBV2 and J usage is TRBJ2-1, with 15 positions matching TRBD2. V lost 6 bases and J lost 8; bases outside the gene matches: 5. Germline CDR1 SNHLY, CDR2 FYNNEI. This CDR3 is built from 15 residues. CDR3 sequence reads: CASSGLAGGRDEQFF. In DNA, the CDR3 is TGTGCCAGCAGCGGACTAGCGGGGGGGCGAGATGAGCAGTTCTTC.

The rearrangement links TRBV27 to TRBJ2-3, with D possibly matching TRBD2 (6 bases). Per germline, CDR1 MNHEY and CDR2 SMNVEV (reference sequence). The CDR3 has 11 amino acids. Deletions cut 4 bases from V and 8 bases from J, with 7 bases between. Here the CDR3 reads CASSSGVTQYF. The CDR3 region has the DNA TGTGCCAGCAGTTCGGGGGTTACGCAGTATTTT.

The chain carries TRBV6-5 and TRBJ2-1; the D gene is possibly TRBD2 (5 bases). This CDR3 comprises 12 residues. Trimming took off 10 bases at V and 9 bases at J, with 16 bases between the two ends. Germline V CDR1 and CDR2: MNHEY, SVGAGI. In nucleotides, the CDR3 is TGTGCCACCGAAGATTCTCGGGGTGAGCAGTTCTTC. Encoded protein: CATEDSRGEQFF.

Relative to its sample, this clone is medium-sized. This rearrangement joins TRBV4-3 to TRBJ2-1, with D uncertain. Germline V lookup: CDR1 LGHNA, CDR2 YSLEER. The CDR3 loop spans 16 amino acids. The V end was cut by 0 bases, the J end by 2 bases, with 11 bases between. CDR3 sequence reads: CASSQDMGSAYNEQFF. For the CDR3, the DNA is TGCGCCAGCAGCCAAGATATGGGCAGTGCCTACAATGAGCAGTTCTTC.

The chain recombines TRBV27 with TRBJ1-2; D remains unclear. CDR1 is MNHEY and CDR2 is SMNVEV in the germline V gene (reference sequence). The V end lost 5 bases, the J end lost 6 bases, and 16 bases lay between the germline ends. This CDR3 has 14 amino acids. The CDR3 reads CASSDRATGDGYTF. As DNA, the CDR3 is TGTGCCAGCAGTGATCGGGCCACGGGAGATGGCTACACCTTC.

V usage is TRBV4-1 and J usage is TRBJ2-3; possible D gene TRBD2, 7 bases. Trimming pared 0 bases from V and 5 bases from J, leaving 12 bases between. Germline CDR1 reads MGHRA; CDR2 reads YSYEKL. The CDR3 is made up of 15 amino acids. The CDR3 here is CASSQEGGGGDTQYF. For the CDR3, the DNA is TGCGCCAGCAGCCAAGAGGGGGGAGGGGGAGATACGCAGTATTTT.

This clone was counted a single time. V is TRBV27 and J is TRBJ1-2, with 8 nucleotides matching TRBD1. Germline V gives CDR1 MNHEY, CDR2 SMNVEV (reference sequence). The CDR3 length is 15 residues. V lost 0 bases and J lost 6; bases outside the gene matches: 6. For the CDR3, the DNA is TGTGCCAGCAGTTTATCGGCAGGGGGCGCAAATGGCTACACCTTC. This encodes CASSLSAGGANGYTF.

This chain connects TRBV5-6 to TRBJ2-7; 11 nucleotides match TRBD2. This CDR3 has 18 amino acids. J lost 0 bases, V lost 2 bases, and 10 bases had no gene match. Germline CDR1 is SGHDT and CDR2 is YYEEEE. The DNA of the CDR3 is TGTGCCAGCAGCTTACTAGCGGGAGCCGGTCTAAGCTCCTACGAGCAGTACTTC. It is translated as CASSLLAGAGLSSYEQYF.

The chain carries TRBV10-3 and TRBJ2-7; possible D gene TRBD2, 6 bases. Germline CDR1 is ENHRY and CDR2 is SYGVKD. Trimming took off 3 bases at V and 5 bases at J, with 11 bases between the two ends. This CDR3 has 13 amino acids. Here the CDR3 reads CAISDGGPHEQYF. CDR3 nucleotide sequence: TGTGCCATCAGTGACGGGGGTCCGCACGAGCAGTACTTC.

The CDR3 spells CASRGQYGYTF. In DNA form, the CDR3 reads TGTGCCAGCAGGGGACAGTATGGCTACACCTTC. The chain links TRBV6-4 to TRBJ1-2; 7 nucleotides line up with TRBD1. This CDR3 contains 11 residues. CDR1 and CDR2 (germline): MRHNA, SNTAGT. Trimming cost V 6 bases and J 5 bases; bases outside gene matches: 0.